These 23 T cell receptor beta chains came from one sample sequenced in a study of read filtering for tumor transcriptome and immune sequencing. Molecular barcoded adaptors covering alpha/delta and beta/gamma chains were used on about 0.4 ug RNA. One entry per CDR3 protein results from TCRdb running MiXCR on the reads. This sample yields around 140,000 distinct CDR3 sequences, of which about 12% are seen a single time; under 9% belongs to the top ten. Sequenced material: a population of CD138-negative cells sorted from bone marrow. Receptors originate from a donor over 35 with multiple myeloma.

This clonotype was recorded at least ten times. J is TRBJ2-2 and V is TRBV29-1, with TRBD1 matching over 9 bases. The germline V gene encodes CDR1 SQVTM and CDR2 ANQGSEA. The V gene end was trimmed by 6 bases and the J gene end by 1 base; junction bases not matched to a gene: 18. The CDR3 length is 19 residues. The CDR3 nucleotides are TGCAGCGTCCAAAGACCAGACAGGGGGGCTATTATGAACACCGGGGAGCTGTTTTTT. Its translation is CSVQRPDRGAIMNTGELFF.

This clonotype was seen ten or more times. The rearrangement links TRBV7-3 to TRBJ2-2, with 8 bases that match TRBD1. Germline V gives CDR1 SGHTA, CDR2 FQGTGA. J lost 6 bases, V lost 6 bases, and 6 bases had no gene match. The CDR3 runs 14 residues. In DNA form, the CDR3 reads TGTGCCAGCAGGAGGACAGGGAGTGCCGGGGAGCTGTTTTTT. Residues: CASRRTGSAGELFF.

This clonotype came up many times. This rearrangement joins TRBV27 to TRBJ2-5; 9 positions agree with TRBD2. Germline trimming cut 2 bases from V and 5 bases from J; bases unmatched to any gene: 6. The V gene's germline CDR1 is MNHEY and CDR2 SMNVEV (reference sequence). The CDR3 loop spans 15 amino acids. The CDR3 sequence is CASSLTGGRVETQYF. CDR3 DNA sequence: TGTGCCAGCAGTTTAACGGGCGGGAGGGTTGAGACCCAGTACTTC.

For this clonotype: With a much larger clone just one base away, this may be a read error. The V call is TRBV29-1, the J call TRBJ2-2; maybe TRBD2 (5 bases). Germline assignment: CDR1 SQVTM and CDR2 ANQGSEA. The CDR3 has 15 residues. CDR3 sequence reads: CSVELGTDPTGELLF. As DNA, the CDR3 is TGCAGCGTTGAATTAGGAACGGACCCCACCGGGGAGCTGCTTTTT.

At least ten counts were recorded for this clonotype. The CDR3 bases are TGCAGCGCCGGACCGGGACAGGGAATTTTAAAAGGGAATGAGCAGTTCTTC. It specifies CSAGPGQGILKGNEQFF. V usage is TRBV29-1 and J usage is TRBJ2-1; 9 nucleotides line up with TRBD1. From germline, CDR1 is SQVTM and CDR2 ANQGSEA. Losses at the gene ends were 7 bases for V and 7 bases for J; bases not matched to a gene: 20. This CDR3 has 17 residues.

The sample holds a few counts of this clonotype. This may be a read error, as it is one base from a much larger clone. The chain links TRBV6-2 or TRBV6-3 to TRBJ1-5; D is unclear. CDR1 MNHEY and CDR2 SVGEGT come from the germline V gene. The CDR3 sequence is 13 residues long. V lost 8 bases, J lost 2 bases, and 10 bases lay in between. CDR3 region: CASSSCGNQPQHF. CDR3 bases: TGTGCCAGCTCCTCATGTGGCAATCAGCCCCAGCATTTT.

This clonotype was seen ten or more times. This chain links TRBV7-2 with TRBJ2-2, with a weak D call TRBD1 (5 bases). Looked up from germline, CDR1 is SGHTA and CDR2 is FQGNSA. V dropped 5 bases and J dropped 1 base, with 14 bases sitting between them. The CDR3 contains 16 residues. CDR3 protein: CASSAHQGVNTGELFF. The CDR3 nucleotides read TGTGCCAGCAGCGCCCATCAAGGGGTGAACACCGGGGAGCTGTTTTTT.

Regarding this clonotype: A much larger clonotype is one base distant, so this may be a read error. The genes are TRBV15 and TRBJ1-5; D may be TRBD1 (5 bases). Trimming shortened V by 9 bases and J by 2 bases, and 29 bases separated the two germline ends. The CDR3 extends over 19 amino acids. CDR1 is LNHNV, CDR2 YYDKDF, per germline (reference sequence). This chain's CDR3 is CATSEGATDPYIGNQPQHF. The CDR3, as DNA: TGTGCCACTTCTGAAGGGGCAACAGACCCTTATATCGGCAATCAGCCCCAGCATTTT.

This clonotype was recorded once. A far larger clone is just one base off, so this is likely a read error. The V gene is TRBV7-3, the J gene TRBJ2-1; D is possibly TRBD2 (6 bases). The CDR3 is 14 residues long. Trimming left V 1 base short and J 15 bases short, with 19 bases between. Germline CDR1 reads SGHTA; CDR2 reads FQGTGA. Here the CDR3 reads CASSLKWAAGWLFF. CDR3 bases: TGTGCCAGCAGCTTAAAGTGGGCGGCGGGATGGCTGTTCTTC.

This clonotype appeared many times. This chain joins TRBV12-3 or TRBV12-4 and TRBJ2-3; TRBD2 matches 8 bases. J gave up 1 base and V 3 bases, and 6 bases lay outside the gene matches. This CDR3 is 16 amino acids long. The CDR3 protein is CASSFGREGRTDTQYF. The CDR3 nucleotides read TGTGCCAGCAGTTTCGGCCGGGAGGGCCGCACAGATACGCAGTATTTT.

This clonotype showed up just a few times. One end of the junction varies from germline; a read error may be responsible. The CDR3 sequence is CASSEGTSWSGEVFF. For the CDR3, the DNA is TGTGCCAGCAGCGAGGGGACTAGCTGGTCCGGGGAGGTGTTTTTT. This chain uses TRBV9 with TRBJ2-2; 9 positions agree with TRBD2. In germline, CDR1 is SGDLS, CDR2 YYNGEE. CDR3 length equals 15 residues.

This clonotype has ten or more counts. This chain connects TRBV11-2 to TRBJ2-1; 12 nucleotides align to TRBD2. The germline CDR1 and CDR2 sequences are SGHAT and FQNNGV. The V and J ends lost 1 base and 4 bases, in that order; junction bases with no gene match: 5. The CDR3 extends over 17 amino acids. CDR3 sequence reads: CASSLVRTSGIYNEQFF. The CDR3 nucleotides read TGTGCCAGCAGCTTAGTTCGGACTAGCGGGATATACAATGAGCAGTTCTTC.

This rearrangement joins TRBV7-8 to TRBJ2-5; D gene ambiguous. Germline V gene lookup returns CDR1 SGHVS and CDR2 FQNEAQ. The V and J ends lost 3 bases and 0 bases respectively, with 8 bases between them. The CDR3 is made up of 14 amino acids. The CDR3 reads CASSFEAYQETQYF. CDR3 nucleotides: TGTGCCAGCAGCTTTGAGGCCTACCAAGAGACCCAGTACTTC.

The chain links TRBV6-1 to TRBJ2-2, with 9 bases lining up with TRBD2. CDR3 length: 15 residues. V lost 4 bases and J lost 4; bases outside the gene matches: 4. CDR1 and CDR2 from the germline V gene are MNHNS and SASEGT. The CDR3 region has the DNA TGTGCCAGCAGTGCCCTAGCGGGAATCACCGGGGAGCTGTTTTTT. Translating gives CASSALAGITGELFF.

This clonotype has ten or more counts. This rearrangement joins TRBV12-3 or TRBV12-4 to TRBJ1-1, with 7 positions matching TRBD1. V was clipped by 6 bases and J by 0 bases; unmatched bases: 7. The CDR3 loop spans 15 amino acids. The CDR3 reads CASSSPGQLNTEAFF. The DNA of the CDR3 is TGTGCCAGCAGCTCCCCGGGACAGTTGAACACTGAAGCTTTCTTT.

On this clonotype: An end of the junction differs from the germline gene, which may be a read error. V usage is TRBV7-7 and J usage is TRBJ2-2, with D perhaps TRBD1 or TRBD2 (6 bases each). Germline assignment: CDR1 SSHAT and CDR2 FNYEAQ (reference sequence). This CDR3 contains 14 residues. The CDR3 nucleotides read TGTGCCGGCAGCTTAATCGGGGGCGCGGGGGAGCTGTTTTTT. Translation gives CAGSLIGGAGELFF.

The chain combines TRBV6-2 or TRBV6-3 with TRBJ2-1; D might be TRBD2 (6 bases). CDR1 and CDR2 from the germline V gene are MNHEY and SVGEGT. The ends were cut back, 6 bases at V and 1 base at J, with 13 bases in the middle. The CDR3 loop spans 15 amino acids. The CDR3 sequence: CASSLRAGSYNEQFF. The CDR3 region has the DNA TGTGCCAGCAGCTTACGGGCGGGATCCTACAATGAGCAGTTCTTC.

At least ten counts were recorded for this clonotype. The missing conserved phenylalanine or tryptophan at the end of this CDR3 makes a read error likely. This chain uses TRBV7-6 with TRBJ1-1, with TRBD1 identical over 7 bases. J was trimmed by 4 bases and V by 1 base; bases with no gene match: 9. The CDR3 is made up of 16 amino acids. Germline V gene lookup returns CDR1 SGHVS and CDR2 FNYEAQ. Written as DNA, the CDR3 is TGTGCCAGCAGCTTAGATGAGGGGGCAGTAATCACTGAAGCTTTCTTA. It encodes CASSLDEGAVITEAFL.

Many counts were recorded for this clonotype. The CDR3 is CASSRAGGEQYF. The CDR3 nucleotides are TGCGCCAGCAGCAGGGCTGGGGGGGAGCAGTACTTC. The J gene is TRBJ2-7, the V gene TRBV10-2, with a tentative D call TRBD2 (6 bases). Germline CDR1 is WSHSY and CDR2 is SAAADI. The CDR3 totals 12 residues. Trimming cost V 6 bases and J 7 bases, with 13 bases left between them.

This clonotype was seen repeatedly, ten times or more. CDR3 region: CATSDLQLNTGELFF. The DNA of the CDR3 is TGTGCCACCAGTGATCTACAGCTAAACACCGGGGAGCTGTTTTTT. This chain uses TRBV24-1 with TRBJ2-2; D unresolved. The CDR3 runs to 15 residues. Per germline, CDR1 KGHDR and CDR2 SFDVKD. Trimming took 3 bases from V and 2 from J, leaving 9 bases between them.

This clonotype appeared many times. This sequence joins TRBV12-3 or TRBV12-4 and TRBJ1-2; tentatively, D is TRBD1 (6 bases). CDR3 length equals 13 residues. Between the trimmed V and J ends, which lost 9 bases and 4 bases, there was a span of 15 bases. DNA for the CDR3: TGTGCCAGTAGTACAGGGACGGCCTATGGCTACACCTTC. Translation: CASSTGTAYGYTF.

Many counts were recorded for this clonotype. The CDR3 DNA follows: TGTGCCAGCAGTCAACTGGGGACAGAAGCTTTCTTT. This gives the protein CASSQLGTEAFF. The chain joins TRBV7-9 to TRBJ1-1; possible D gene TRBD1, 6 bases. CDR3 length: 12 amino acids. The germline V and J ends were trimmed by 6 bases and 8 bases, with 13 bases remaining between them. Germline-derived CDR1 and CDR2 are SEHNR and FQNEAQ (reference sequence).

Concerning this clonotype itself: This may arise from a read error, as a much more abundant clone is one base away. This rearrangement joins TRBV11-2 to TRBJ2-5, with D uncertain. Per the germline V gene, CDR1 is SGHAT and CDR2 is FQNNGV. The CDR3 is 14 residues long. The CDR3 reads CASSLRPYQEIQYF. The DNA of the CDR3 is TGTGCCAGCAGCTTAAGGCCTTACCAAGAGATCCAGTACTTC. Looking up the rest from reference TRBV11-2 and TRBJ2-5 gives the full variable domain: EAGVAQSPRYKIIEKRQSVAFWCNPISGHATLYWYQQILGQGPKLLIQFQNNGVVDDSQLPKDRFSAERLKGVDSTLKIQPAKLEDSAVYLCASSLRPYQEIQYFGPGTRLLVL.